This T cell receptor (beta chain) was captured in a study of blood T cell repertoires in COVID-19. The V end lost 6 bases, the J end lost 6 bases, and 15 bases lay between the germline ends. Germline loops: CDR1 MDHEN, CDR2 SYDVKM. This CDR3 comprises 13 residues. Original processing notes: Amplification of reference gene primers was used by the study to estimate nucleated cell counts. Sequenced by immunoSEQ multiplex PCR; TCRdb stores in-frame clones only, minus some. V, J and clone size derive from that table, while D and trimming were established from the DNA sequence. The data hold 180,000 or so clones, with 80% to 90% observed a single time.

This clonotype was obtained from a man aged 55 to 70 with acute or convalescent COVID-19. The sequenced sample consisted of peripheral blood. V is TRBV28 and J is TRBJ2-7; D not resolved. In nucleotides, the CDR3 is TGTGCCAGCAGCACAGTCCAGCAGGTCGAGCAGTACTTC. It encodes CASSTVQQVEQYF.